Sequencing of this TCR beta chain was carried out in a study of T cell responses to AZD1222 COVID-19 vaccine. Regarding the study as a whole: Researchers report vaccine-associated CD4 TCRs spanning spike, with dominance at 160-218 and 743-854.

Repertoires were generated with immunoSEQ multiplex PCR, while TCRdb's copy carries only in-frame clones and drops some. In the table there are 180,000 or so clones, around 90% of which are singletons. Between the trimmed V and J ends, which lost 9 bases and 4 bases, there was a span of 12 bases. Germline CDR1 LNHDA, CDR2 SQIVND (reference sequence). The CDR3 length is 12 residues. A few counts support this clone. Its matching antigen is unknown. This specimen consisted of peripheral blood, obtained 28 days after the second AZD1222 dose. This chain links TRBV19 with TRBJ1-2, with D possibly matching TRBD1 (5 bases). The sequence derives from an adult who received the AZD1222 COVID-19 vaccine. The CDR3 protein is CASTRDSYGYTF. The DNA of the CDR3 is TGTGCCAGCACTAGGGACTCCTATGGCTACACCTTC.